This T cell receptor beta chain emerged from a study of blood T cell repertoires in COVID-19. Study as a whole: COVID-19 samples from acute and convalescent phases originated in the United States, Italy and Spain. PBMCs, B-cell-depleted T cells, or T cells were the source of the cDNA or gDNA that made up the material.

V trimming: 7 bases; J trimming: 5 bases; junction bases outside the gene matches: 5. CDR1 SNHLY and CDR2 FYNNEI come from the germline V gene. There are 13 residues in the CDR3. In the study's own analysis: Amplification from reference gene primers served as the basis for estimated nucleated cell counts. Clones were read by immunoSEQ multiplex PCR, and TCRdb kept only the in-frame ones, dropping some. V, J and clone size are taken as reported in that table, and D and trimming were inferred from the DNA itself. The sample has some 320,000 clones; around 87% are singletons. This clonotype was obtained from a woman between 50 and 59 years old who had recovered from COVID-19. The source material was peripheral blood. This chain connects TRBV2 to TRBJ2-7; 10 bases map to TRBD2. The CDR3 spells CASKREGRDEQYF. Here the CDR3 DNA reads TGTGCCAGCAAGCGGGAGGGCCGAGACGAGCAGTACTTC.